This entry features one TCR beta chain sequence. The antigen it recognizes is unknown. Base quality data are lacking; no much larger clone is found one base away. The CDR3 holds 12 amino acids from the cysteine to the phenylalanine. Only the CDR3 part of the read is kept: 36 bases, read in frame from the first base. Trimming costs V 4 bases and J 7 bases, and their ends lie 9 bases apart. The CDR1 and CDR2 encoded by the germline V gene (reference sequence) are SGHNT and YYREEE. In total, approximately 610 healthy bone marrow donors made up the cohort. At the time of sampling, every cohort member was nominally healthy, though immune exposures that went unrecorded were likely present. The donor tested CMV seropositive and was one of the 289 seropositive cohort members. A peripheral blood sample was collected from each donor, and TCR beta sequencing was performed on peripheral blood mononuclear cells. Genomic DNA was extracted from the blood cell samples with the Qiagen DNeasy Blood Extraction Kit.

The sample originates from a study of cytomegalovirus exposure and HLA in healthy donors (dated by TCRdb to about 2017). Study-level background: In an earlier analysis of some 550 of the donors, less than 350 Gb of sequence data and approximately 100 million unique TCR beta sequences from 180 million or so T cells were reported. Roughly 300 gigabases of sequencing data and roughly 81 million unique TCR sequences made up an early release that covered around 640 HLA-typed donors. The genetic ancestry cluster associated with self-reported Caucasian donors included about 81% of the roughly 390 genotyped donors. The study aimed to test whether signatures of past pathogen exposure could be identified by cataloging public T cell receptors. The T cell repertoires of several hundred subjects were profiled by immunosequencing and related to cytomegalovirus serostatus. Besides the first cohort of 550 to 750 subjects, a separate validation cohort made up of roughly 130 different subjects was used. To predict cytomegalovirus infection status, the study brought together high-throughput TCR immunosequencing, statistical association of individual TCRs with disease status, and machine learning. A later analysis re-examined previously published TCR beta repertoires from over 500 donors and added high-resolution HLA genotyping to investigate patterns of TCR occurrence. Rather than using new phenotypic data, the later analysis identified candidate immune exposures from TCR beta sequences and from how often those sequences occurred across donors. An earlier analysis of fewer than 700 of the donors applied high-throughput TCR beta sequencing to assess whether each TCR beta V gene segment acted as functional or pseudogenic. Donor age, sex, ethnicity and CMV serostatus were collected together with the repertoire data. A later genetic analysis took genome-wide SNP genotypes for about 55% of the 666 donors and used that subset as a discovery cohort. All discovery cohort repertoires had been generated on a single sequencing platform. HLA typing covered class I and class II loci at four-digit resolution. The number of typed donors differed by locus: about 629-640 for A, B, C, DRB1 and DQB1; approximately 530 for DQA1; approximately 600 for DPA1; and about 470 for DPB1. Roughly five DR-DQ haplotypes were handled as single units for association and clustering, since linkage in the cohort was strong. Across about 370 genotyped donors of the cohort, an average of roughly 200,000 unique TCR beta nucleotide sequences per donor were sequenced, and 15% to 20% of those sequences were non-productive.

Findings and caveats that apply to the study as a whole: A total of 164 TCR beta chains were listed by the study as associated with cytomegalovirus. The authors suggested that the approach could potentially be generalized to other disease states and immunological phenotypes. In a later analysis, the rate of TCR association differed among HLA loci, with DRB1 alleles having the most associated TCRs and HLA-C alleles having the fewest. Most TCR sequences were seen in very few donors, while some public TCRs were found in many individuals. In a later analysis, HLA-associated TCR beta chains were found to be more clonally expanded and to have lower generation probabilities than equally common non-associated chains. A further reported finding was that TCR beta sequences accurately predicted the HLA-A and HLA-B alleles for most subjects in the first cohort. Around 16 rarely observed V segments, including chromosome 9 orphons, were excluded from the earlier analysis of several hundred of the donors because counts were too low. A cluster of highly shared sequence variants was judged likely to represent a technical artifact of the sequencing pipeline. A later genetic analysis reported fewer N-insertions in productive TCRs among donors in an Asian-associated ancestry cluster than the roughly 700-donor mean. V-gene and J-gene trimming of TCR beta chains was associated with a missense DCLRE1C variant in a later genetic analysis, and the association was replicated in an independent cohort. Linkage disequilibrium might explain the correlated functional status among segregating V segments, but an unknown experimental factor could not be ruled out. Sequencing depth was assumed to be roughly uniform across donors in the presence/absence analyses, though that assumption may not hold. A few of the identified cytomegalovirus-associated TCR beta chains were confirmed in vitro to be specific for cytomegalovirus antigens. A later analysis reported that several top co-occurrence clusters appeared linked to parvovirus B19, influenza, CMV and Epstein-Barr virus. Broadly in line with IMGT annotations, most TCR beta V segments showed up in productive rearrangements about 87% or about 30% of the time in an earlier analysis of roughly 590 of the donors. CMV serostatus was the only immune exposure information available for the cohort. Some IMGT-functional V segments, including TRBV6-2 and TRBV6-3, could not be distinguished by the 87-base-pair reads and were therefore excluded. This cohort had only TCR beta chains sequenced, and the lack of alpha or paired-chain data limited which features could be detected. In a later analysis, most CMV-associated TCR beta chains were found to appear HLA-restricted, with HLA associations seemingly driven largely by CMV exposure. Because some donors lacked HLA typing at each locus, the association tests relied only on the typed subset. In a later analysis, 15,000 to 20,000 TCR beta sequences were associated with specific HLA alleles at a false discovery rate of 0.05. In both the original and validation cohorts, the classifier was reported to diagnose cytomegalovirus status with high specificity and sensitivity. When HLA alleles, especially DR and DQ, strongly co-occurred, attributing TCR associations to individual alleles was difficult.

Receptor amplification or capture employed the immunoSEQ multiplex PCR assay. For the multiplex PCR, a mixture combining 60 forward primers for TCR Vbeta segments and 13 reverse primers for TCR Jbeta segments was used. The CDR3 region of rearranged TCR beta genes was amplified from genomic DNA with a multiplex PCR assay. The amplified TCR beta libraries were sequenced on the Illumina HiSeq System as 87-base-pair reads. The authors' analysis ran thus. In a later analysis, roughly 80 million unique TCR beta chains were counted across the roughly 670 repertoires, and roughly 11 million of these chains were shared by at least two donors. Raw reads were error-corrected and collapsed into unique sequences with a nearest-neighbor algorithm that merged closely related sequences to remove PCR and sequencing errors. V, D and J gene segments were assigned by aligning CDR3 sequences to IMGT reference sequences. Each retained sequence needed at least a six-nucleotide match to both a V gene segment and a J gene segment. A rearrangement counted as productive if the CDR3 had no stop codons and remained in frame with V and J, and every other rearrangement counted as non-productive. CDR3 was defined by IMGT convention, running from the second conserved V-encoded cysteine to the conserved J-encoded phenylalanine. The earlier analysis of 450 to 750 of the donors excluded any sequence lacking an unambiguous match to a single V gene segment. An earlier analysis of 500 to 600 of the donors classified V segments as functional when productive rearrangements were above 56.7% and as segregating when the standard deviation between donors was above 5%. A statistical classification framework was developed to diagnose cytomegalovirus status using the catalog of TCR beta chain sequences. A later analysis assigned V and J genes by comparing TCR nucleotide sequences with IMGT/GENE-DB human TR gene sequences. In a later analysis, CDR3 sequences and most-parsimonious VDJ recombination scenarios were assigned using the TCRdist pipeline. In a later analysis, every TCR beta chain was defined by the combination of its CDR3 amino acid sequence and its V-gene family, and reads without a unique V-gene family were dropped. A later analysis removed several hundred highly shared, low-generation-probability nucleotide sequences to deal with suspected cross-contamination and a sequencing artifact. In a later analysis, a clonal expansion index for each public chain was calculated from normalized within-repertoire ranks of inferred template counts. Generation probabilities in a later analysis came from a VDJ recombination model fitted to out-of-frame rearrangements, and those results were checked against IGoR. Hypergeometric tests were used in a later analysis to score TCR-TCR, TCR-HLA and TCR-CMV co-occurrence, with a repertoire-size bias correction applied to the TCR pairs. False discovery rates were estimated in a later analysis by permuting HLA or CMV assignments 20 times. In a later analysis, co-occurring TCRs were grouped with DBSCAN, and TCRdist sequence similarity was added when clustering was performed within HLA-allele-positive subsets. For co-occurrence clustering, repertoires with fewer than 30,000 or more than 120,000 public chains were excluded, along with 4 to 6 repertoires with anomalous nucleotide sharing. In TCRdb, the immuneACCESS table is reduced to in-frame sequences with V and J assigned. These tables do not hold every clone; where another copy was compared, an unresolved V gene accounts for under half, and the others remain unexplained. V, J and clone size reflect that table, while D and trimming were determined from the DNA. This sample gives 100,000 or so clones in total; roughly 80% of them show up just once. The top ten hold about a tenth of the sample.

The rearranged chain carries TRBV5-4 and TRBJ2-1; the D region possibly corresponds to TRBD1 (6 bases align). This clonotype was obtained from a man aged 30-40 years in good health and CMV-seropositive. The sequencing sample was made of PBMCs. The DNA sequence is given as TGTGCCAGCAGCCTGGACAGAAATGAGCAGTTCTTC. It is translated as CASSLDRNEQFF.